This T cell receptor beta chain was captured in a study of response to subunit inactivated influenza vaccine. Whole-study findings and limits: The authors suggested that every seasonal influenza vaccination recruits few new T cells.

MiXCR, applied by TCRdb to the RT-PCR reads, yields one record per CDR3 protein. Among under 800,000 distinct CDR3 sequences listed, over 11% were seen once. This clonotype has a count of ten or more. Its specificity is unknown. The input for sequencing was PBMCs from blood, taken 14 to 15 days before vaccination. The receptor's source is a man over 45 who received an inactivated influenza vaccine.

CDR3 nucleotides: TGTGCCAGCAGCCCTCCAAACACCGGGGAGCTGTTTTTT. It yields the protein CASSPPNTGELFF. The chain has TRBV18 and TRBJ2-2; D unclear. The germline gives CDR1 KGHSH, CDR2 LQKENI. The CDR3 is 13 amino acids. The V gene lost 8 bases and the J gene lost 2 bases, with 9 bases spanning the gap. The full variable domain, in which reference TRBV18 and TRBJ2-2 provide the parts outside the CDR3, is NAGVMQNPRHLVRRRGQEARLRCSPMKGHSHVYWYRQLPEEGLKFMVYLQKENIIDESGMPKERFSAEFPKEGPSILRIQQVVRGDSAAYFCASSPPNTGELFFGEGSRLTVL.